The clone carrying this TCR beta chain was seen a single time. What it binds is not known. The library targeted TCRbeta and was prepared with unique molecular identifiers. Each CDR3 protein gets one entry after TCRdb re-called the PCR reads with MiXCR. The sample lists 400,000 to 450,000 distinct CDR3 sequences; around 46% were seen once. This entry is derived from a study of T-cell reconstitution after alpha-beta-depleted transplantation in children. Notes on the study in general: Newly produced T cells mostly provided counts and TCRbeta diversity after one year, as hyperexpanded clones declined. Surviving recipient T cells and thymic progenitors produced the high day-60 TCRbeta diversity seen in some patients. Approximately two months post-transplant, alpha-beta T cells reportedly originated from several hundred expanded graft clones.

V lost 11 bases and J lost 4, with 16 bases in between. Germline CDR1 is MDHEN and CDR2 is SYDVKM. The CDR3 has 13 residues. This specimen was PBMCs, taken before TCRalphabeta/CD19-depleted stem cell transplant. V and J are TRBV28 and TRBJ2-3; D is perhaps TRBD1 (6 bases). This receptor was taken from a girl aged 2 to 9 with aplastic anemia, due to receive a stem cell transplant. For the CDR3, the DNA is TGTGCCTGCTTAGGGGGACCTTCAGATACGCAGTATTTT. Amino acid sequence: CACLGGPSDTQYF.